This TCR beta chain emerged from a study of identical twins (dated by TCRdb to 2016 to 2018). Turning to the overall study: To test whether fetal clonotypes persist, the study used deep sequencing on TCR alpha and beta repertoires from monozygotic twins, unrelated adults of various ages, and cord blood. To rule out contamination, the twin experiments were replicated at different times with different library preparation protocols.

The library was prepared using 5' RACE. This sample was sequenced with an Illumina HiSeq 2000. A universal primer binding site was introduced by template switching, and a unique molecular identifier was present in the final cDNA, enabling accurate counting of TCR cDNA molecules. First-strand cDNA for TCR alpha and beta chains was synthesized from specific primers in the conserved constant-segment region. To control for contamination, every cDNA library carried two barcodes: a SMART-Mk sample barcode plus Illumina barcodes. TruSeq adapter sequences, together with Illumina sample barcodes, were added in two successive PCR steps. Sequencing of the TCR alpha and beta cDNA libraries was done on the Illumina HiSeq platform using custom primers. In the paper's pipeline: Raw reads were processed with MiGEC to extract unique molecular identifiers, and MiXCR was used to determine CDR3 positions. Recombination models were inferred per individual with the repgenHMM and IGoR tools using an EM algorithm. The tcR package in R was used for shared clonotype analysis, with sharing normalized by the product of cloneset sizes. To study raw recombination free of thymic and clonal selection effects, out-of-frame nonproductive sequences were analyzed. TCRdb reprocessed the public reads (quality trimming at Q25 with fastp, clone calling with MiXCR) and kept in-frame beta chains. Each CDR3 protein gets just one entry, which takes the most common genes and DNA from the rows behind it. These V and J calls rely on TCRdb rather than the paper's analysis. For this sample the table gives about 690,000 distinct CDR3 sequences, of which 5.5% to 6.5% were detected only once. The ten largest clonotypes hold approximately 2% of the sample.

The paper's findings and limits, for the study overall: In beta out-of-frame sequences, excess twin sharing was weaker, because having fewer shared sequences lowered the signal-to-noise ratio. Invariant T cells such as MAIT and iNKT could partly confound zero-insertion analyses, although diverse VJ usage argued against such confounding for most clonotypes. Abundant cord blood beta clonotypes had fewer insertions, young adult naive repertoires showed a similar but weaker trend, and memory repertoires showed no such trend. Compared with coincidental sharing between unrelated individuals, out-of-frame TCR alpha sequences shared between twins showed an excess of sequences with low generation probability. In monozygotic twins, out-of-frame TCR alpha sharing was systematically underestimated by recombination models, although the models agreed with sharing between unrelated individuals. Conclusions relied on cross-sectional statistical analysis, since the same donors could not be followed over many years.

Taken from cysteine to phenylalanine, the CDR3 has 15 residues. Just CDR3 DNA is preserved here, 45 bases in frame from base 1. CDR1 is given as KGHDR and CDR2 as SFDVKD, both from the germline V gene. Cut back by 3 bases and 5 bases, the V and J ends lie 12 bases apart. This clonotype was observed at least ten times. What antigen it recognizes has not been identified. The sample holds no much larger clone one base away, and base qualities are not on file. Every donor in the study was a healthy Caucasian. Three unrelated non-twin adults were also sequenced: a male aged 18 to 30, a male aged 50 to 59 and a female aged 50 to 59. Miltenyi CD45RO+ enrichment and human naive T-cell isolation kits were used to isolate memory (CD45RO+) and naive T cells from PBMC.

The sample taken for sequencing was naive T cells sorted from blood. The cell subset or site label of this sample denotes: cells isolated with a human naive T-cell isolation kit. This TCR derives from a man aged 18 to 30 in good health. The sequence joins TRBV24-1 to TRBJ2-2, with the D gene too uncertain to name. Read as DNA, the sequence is TGTGCCACCAGTGATAGCTTTCCGATGACCGGGGAGCTGTTTTTT. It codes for CATSDSFPMTGELFF.